A selection of T cell receptor beta chains follows, all from one sample in a study of blood T cell repertoires in COVID-19. This table comes from immunoSEQ multiplex PCR, and its TCRdb copy is limited to in-frame clones, with some not included. The sample lists more than 85,000 clones; over 70% were seen once. Sequencing was carried out using peripheral blood. Source of these receptors: a man between 60 and 70 years old with acute or convalescent COVID-19. The CDR3 runs from the conserved cysteine through the conserved F or W. The D gene is left open where the match is weak. Where a row states a size, it is once, few, many or the class of an expanded clone; other rows omit it.

d_call j_call v_call clone_size cdr3_aa cdr3_nt
TRBD1 TRBJ2-7 TRBV11-3 NA CASSLNVPGQDYEQYF TGTGCCAGCAGCTTGAATGTTCCGGGACAGGATTACGAGCAGTACTTC
NA TRBJ2-6 TRBV6-1 few CASSEARGSGANVLTF TGTGCCAGCAGTGAAGCTAGGGGGTCCGGGGCCAACGTCCTGACTTTC
NA TRBJ1-1 TRBV5-1 NA CASKNTMNTEAFF TGCGCCAGCAAAAACACAATGAACACTGAAGCTTTCTTT
TRBD1 TRBJ1-1 TRBV19 NA CASRTDRGASEAFF TGTGCCAGTAGAACGGACAGGGGGGCCTCTGAAGCTTTCTTT
TRBD2 TRBJ2-5 TRBV4-3 NA CASSQTSGSVETQYF TGCGCCAGCAGCCAGACTAGCGGGAGTGTGGAGACCCAGTACTTC
TRBD1 TRBJ1-2 TRBV27 NA CASSKYQTGGDGYTF TGTGCCAGCTCCAAGTATCAGACAGGGGGCGATGGCTACACCTTC
NA TRBJ1-5 TRBV11-2 NA CASSLEWGDNQPQHF TGTGCCAGCAGCTTAGAATGGGGGGATAATCAGCCCCAGCATTTT
TRBD2 TRBJ2-1 TRBV7-2 NA CASSLAMTSGTRGSYNEQFF TGTGCCAGCAGCTTAGCGATGACTAGCGGGACCAGGGGGTCCTACAATGAGCAGTTCTTC
NA TRBJ1-2 TRBV6-5 few CASSLQGGSSGYTF TGTGCCAGCAGCCTCCAAGGGGGTTCGAGTGGCTACACCTTC
NA TRBJ1-3 TRBV6-5 medium-sized CASRNGDTIYF TGTGCCAGCAGAAACGGGGACACCATATATTTT
NA TRBJ2-2 TRBV30 NA CAWTIRVSGELFF TGTGCCTGGACGATTCGGGTATCCGGGGAGCTGTTTTTT
NA TRBJ2-1 TRBV5-5 NA CASTDQRTLGQWNEQFF TGTGCCAGCACCGACCAGAGGACACTCGGACAATGGAATGAGCAGTTCTTC
NA TRBJ1-1 TRBV7-9 NA CASSAAGDHEAFF TGTGCCAGCAGCGCGGCCGGAGACCATGAAGCTTTCTTT